Listed below are T cell receptor beta chains from one sample, sequenced in a study of blood T cell repertoires in COVID-19. The method was immunoSEQ multiplex PCR; TCRdb's version includes in-frame clones alone and lacks a portion of them. The data show under 300,000 clones, more than 75% seen once. Material: peripheral blood. The receptor source for this set is a man older than 75 with acute or convalescent COVID-19. CDR3s include the opening cysteine and the closing phenylalanine or tryptophan.

V: TRBV4-2
CDR3: CASSQAENSNQPQHF

V: TRBV27
CDR3: CATRSPQRGIETQYF

V: TRBV6-5
CDR3: CASVLSGARSPLHF

V: TRBV4-2
CDR3: CASTRTPEPGGTDTQYF

V: TRBV2
CDR3: CASSGGPPPYEQYF

V: TRBV14
CDR3: CASSQAAGWNEKLFF

V: TRBV13
CDR3: CASSLEAGTVYGYTF

V: TRBV3-1/TRBV3-2
CDR3: CATQWTSGSNEQFF

V: TRBV19
CDR3: CASSTTSPKGEQYF

V: TRBV19
CDR3: CASNYQGQFAFF

V: TRBV6-1
CDR3: CASSERRVPGGELFF

V: TRBV6-6
CDR3: CASSYSLVADTEAFF

V: TRBV3-1/TRBV3-2
CDR3: CASSQTSGGGDTQYF

V: TRBV27
CDR3: CASKQGWVGNQPQHF

V: TRBV5-4
CDR3: CASSGPVGRYGYTF

V: TRBV7-6
CDR3: CASSGTSGRGPQYF

V: TRBV11-2
CDR3: CASSPNVGTGTSSDYGYTF

V: TRBV28
CDR3: CASSWRRGFGELFF

V: TRBV6-5
CDR3: CASSYSGFGGANGYTF

V: TRBV29-1
CDR3: CSAKNGQLNTEAFF

V: TRBV5-5
CDR3: CASSRTGMNTEAFF

V: TRBV2
CDR3: CASKKGQGEKLFF

V: TRBV2
CDR3: CASSPTAVNSPLHF

V: TRBV14
CDR3: CASSHLSGRAEETQYF

V: TRBV4-1
CDR3: CASSQGANSYNEQFF

V: TRBV6-5
CDR3: CASRQRQGRGEKLFF

V: TRBV29-1
CDR3: CSVVGQINTEAFF

V: TRBV11-3
CDR3: CASSRQGSEAFF

V: TRBV4-1
CDR3: CASSQMGQGFNSPLHF

V: TRBV5-1
CDR3: CASSSGLANTEAFF

V: TRBV14
CDR3: CASSLRQGNYGYTF

V: TRBV29-1
CDR3: CSVPGQGRAEAFF

V: TRBV5-1
CDR3: CASSTGLPSSYNEQFF

V: TRBV7-2
CDR3: CASSEGGADTEAFF

V: TRBV19
CDR3: CASTVMGDRGNQPQHF

V: TRBV5-5
CDR3: CASSPGEGLGGYTF

V: TRBV28
CDR3: CASSPTGSNQPQHF

V: TRBV15
CDR3: CATSRGRGDLSNQPQHF

V: TRBV29-1
CDR3: CSVDAWGDTEAFF

V: TRBV7-9
CDR3: CASTLANVLTF